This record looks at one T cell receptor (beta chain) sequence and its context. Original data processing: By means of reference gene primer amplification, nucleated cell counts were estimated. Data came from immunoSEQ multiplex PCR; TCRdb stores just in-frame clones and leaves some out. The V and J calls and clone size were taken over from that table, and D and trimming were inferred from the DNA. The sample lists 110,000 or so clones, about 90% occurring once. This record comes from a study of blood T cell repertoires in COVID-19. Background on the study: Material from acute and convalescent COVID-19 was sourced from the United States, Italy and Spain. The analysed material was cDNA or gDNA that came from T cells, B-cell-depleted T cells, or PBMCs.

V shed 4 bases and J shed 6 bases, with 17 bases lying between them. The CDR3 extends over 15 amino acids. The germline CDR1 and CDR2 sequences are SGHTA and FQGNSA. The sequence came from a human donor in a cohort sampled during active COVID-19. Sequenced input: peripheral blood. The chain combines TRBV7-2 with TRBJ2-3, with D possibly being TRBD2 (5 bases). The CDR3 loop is CASSSQRHRGDTQYF. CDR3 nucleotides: TGTGCCAGCAGCTCTCAGCGACACAGAGGGGATACGCAGTATTTT.